One and the same sample provided the 16 T cell receptor beta chains below, sequenced in a study of blood T cells in healthy people across ages. Together with a sample-barcoded 5' primer, a J-beta primer mix was included in a second PCR lasting about 6 to 11 cycles. TCRdb reanalysed the 5' RACE reads using MiXCR and keeps one entry per CDR3 protein. The sample lists roughly 930,000 distinct CDR3 sequences, roughly 52% seen once, with 13% in the top ten. Sequenced material: blood. The receptors shown here come from a man younger than 40 in good health.

The rearrangement links TRBV9 to TRBJ1-2; possibly TRBD1 for D (6 bases). Germline CDR1 reads SGDLS; CDR2 reads YYNGEE. This CDR3 spans 15 amino acids. V was shortened by 4 bases and J by 3 bases, with 16 bases between the two germline ends. CDR3 sequence reads: CASSPLGRGDYGYTF. For the CDR3, the DNA is TGTGCCAGCAGCCCCCTCGGCAGGGGCGACTATGGCTACACCTTC. Combining the CDR3 with reference TRBV9 and TRBJ1-2 gives the whole variable domain DSGVTQTPKHLITATGQRVTLRCSPRSGDLSVYWYQQSLDQGLQFLIQYYNGEERAKGNILERFSAQQFPDLHSELNLSSLELGDSALYFCASSPLGRGDYGYTFGSGTRLTVV.

The chain couples TRBV6-6 to TRBJ2-1; tentatively, D is TRBD2 (6 bases). With 6 bases removed from V and 6 bases from J, the gap between germline ends came to 12 bases. Germline V gene sequence: CDR1 MNHNY, CDR2 SVGAGI (reference sequence). The CDR3 spans 13 residues. In DNA form, the CDR3 reads TGTGCCAGCAGCCCTACTAGCAGCAATGAGCAGTTCTTC. Its translation: CASSPTSSNEQFF.

A word on this clonotype: At one boundary the junction diverges from the germline segment, which might be a read error. The rearrangement joins TRBV7-2 to TRBJ1-6; 9 bases align to TRBD1. This CDR3 has 15 residues. CDR1 SGHTA and CDR2 FQGNSA come from the germline V gene. CDR3 residues: CANSVVGTGSSPLHF. The DNA of the CDR3 is TGTGCCAACAGCGTTGTCGGGACAGGGAGTTCACCCCTCCACTTT.

V is TRBV20-1 and J is TRBJ2-3, with D unclear. There are 14 residues in the CDR3. The germline V and J ends were trimmed by 0 bases and 6 bases, with 13 bases remaining between them. CDR1 and CDR2 from the germline V gene are DFQATT and SNEGSKA (reference sequence). The CDR3 region is CSARDLKGMDTQYF. In nucleotides, the CDR3 is TGCAGTGCTAGAGATTTGAAGGGCATGGATACGCAGTATTTT.

Only a few counts were recorded for this clonotype. The chain uses TRBV21-1 and TRBJ1-5; no check of the table's D call, TRBD1, against the DNA was made. TRBV21-1 constitutes a pseudogene. This CDR3 region has 16 residues. The CDR3 nucleotides are TGTGCCAGCACCCTCCAGGGGGGACGGCTCCTCCAGCCCCAGCATTTT. Its protein is CASTLQGGRLLQPQHF.

The V gene is TRBV6-1, the J gene TRBJ2-6; D unclear. With 3 bases removed from V and 0 bases from J, the gap between germline ends came to 6 bases. From germline, CDR1 is MNHNS and CDR2 SASEGT. The CDR3 loop spans 15 amino acids. CDR3 sequence reads: CASSEPASGANVLTF. CDR3 nucleotides: TGTGCCAGCAGTGAGCCGGCCTCTGGGGCCAACGTCCTGACTTTC.

This chain uses TRBV5-1 with TRBJ2-2, with D perhaps TRBD1 (6 bases). The CDR3 consists of 16 residues. The germline V gene encodes CDR1 SGHRS and CDR2 YFSETQ. Trimming cost V 0 bases and J 4 bases, with 13 bases left between them. Written as DNA, the CDR3 is TGCGCCAGCAGCTTGGCGATCAGGGGTGGCACCGGGGAGCTGTTTTTT. This encodes CASSLAIRGGTGELFF.

This sequence joins TRBV11-1 and TRBJ2-3, with 9 bases fitting TRBD2. The V gene's germline CDR1 is SGHAT and CDR2 FQDESV (reference sequence). The trim removed 6 bases at V and 5 bases at J, leaving 6 bases unmatched. The CDR3 is 14 amino acids. The CDR3 protein is CASSRLAAGDTQYF. The CDR3, as DNA: TGTGCCAGCAGTCGACTAGCGGCGGGAGATACGCAGTATTTT. Complete variable domain (other parts from reference TRBV11-1 and TRBJ2-3): EAEVAQSPRYKITEKSQAVAFWCDPISGHATLYWYRQILGQGPELLVQFQDESVVDDSQLPKDRFSAERLKGVDSTLKIQPAELGDSAMYLCASSRLAAGDTQYFGPGTRLTVL.

Comment on this clonotype: This may come from a read error, since a much larger clone is one base off. The chain's CDR3 is CASIRSYNSPLHF. The CDR3 DNA follows: TGTGCCAGCATCCGCTCCTATAATTCACCCCTCCACTTT. The chain carries TRBV7-9 and TRBJ1-6; the D is unclear. V lost 7 bases, J lost 0 bases, and 4 bases lay in between. CDR3 length: 13 amino acids. Germline CDR1 reads SEHNR; CDR2 reads FQNEAQ (reference sequence).

In this sample, this clonotype turned up a few times. The chain links TRBV4-1 to TRBJ2-3; D is undetermined. Trimming took 0 bases from V and 8 from J, leaving 6 bases between them. Germline values: CDR1 MGHRA, CDR2 YSYEKL. The CDR3 sequence is 12 residues long. Here the CDR3 reads CASSQEQITQYF. The CDR3 DNA reads as TGCGCCAGCAGCCAAGAGCAGATTACGCAGTATTTT.

This clonotype was recorded at least ten times. V usage is TRBV6-6 and J usage is TRBJ2-1, with TRBD2 identical over 8 bases. V was pared by 10 bases and J by 0 bases, with 5 bases of the junction left unmatched. Germline assignment: CDR1 MNHNY and CDR2 SVGAGI (reference sequence). The length of the CDR3 is 14 residues. For the CDR3, the DNA is TGTGCCATCAGCGGGGGTCGCTCCTACAATGAGCAGTTCTTC. Translation: CAISGGRSYNEQFF.

The chain links TRBV21-1 to TRBJ2-1; the table's D call, TRBD1, has no DNA check behind it. TRBV21-1 is deemed a pseudogene. This CDR3 region has 15 residues. The CDR3: CASRPPGQPRDEQFF. The CDR3 nucleotides read TGTGCCAGCAGACCTCCGGGACAGCCCCGCGATGAGCAGTTCTTC.

V and J are TRBV3-1 and TRBJ1-6, with a tentative D call TRBD1 (5 bases). V lost 0 bases and J lost 5, with 17 bases in between. The CDR3 length is 18 residues. Germline V lookup: CDR1 LGHDT, CDR2 YNNKEL (reference sequence). DNA of the CDR3: TGTGCCAGCAGCCAAGAGGGGGACTGGTGGGGACATAATTCACCCCTCCACTTT. This gives the protein CASSQEGDWWGHNSPLHF.

This clonotype was counted between two and nine times. The chain carries TRBV28 and TRBJ2-7; 9 bases line up with TRBD1. Germline V gene data show CDR1 as MDHEN and CDR2 as SYDVKM. Germline trimming cut 6 bases from V and 3 bases from J; bases unmatched to any gene: 9. The CDR3 consists of 15 residues. The CDR3 DNA reads TGTGCCAGCAGCTCCTCCCGACAGGGGGTCTACGAGCAGTACTTC. It yields the protein CASSSSRQGVYEQYF.

This clonotype was detected a few times. The chain is built from TRBV6-5 and TRBJ1-2; the D gene is possibly TRBD1 (5 bases). The V end was cut by 7 bases, the J end by 8 bases, with 14 bases between. CDR1 MNHEY and CDR2 SVGAGI come from the germline V gene. The CDR3 spans 12 residues. The CDR3 nucleotides are TGTGCCAGCACTAAAGACAGCACCGGCTACACCTTC. This codes for CASTKDSTGYTF.

The V and J genes are TRBV2 and TRBJ2-7, with TRBD1 identical over 9 bases. V shed 5 bases, J shed 7 bases, and the junction held 9 bases outside the gene matches. CDR1 and CDR2 from the germline V gene are SNHLY and FYNNEI. The CDR3 sequence is 14 residues long. The CDR3 DNA reads as TGTGCCAGCAGTAAGGGACAGGGCGTGAATGAGCAGTACTTC. It encodes CASSKGQGVNEQYF.